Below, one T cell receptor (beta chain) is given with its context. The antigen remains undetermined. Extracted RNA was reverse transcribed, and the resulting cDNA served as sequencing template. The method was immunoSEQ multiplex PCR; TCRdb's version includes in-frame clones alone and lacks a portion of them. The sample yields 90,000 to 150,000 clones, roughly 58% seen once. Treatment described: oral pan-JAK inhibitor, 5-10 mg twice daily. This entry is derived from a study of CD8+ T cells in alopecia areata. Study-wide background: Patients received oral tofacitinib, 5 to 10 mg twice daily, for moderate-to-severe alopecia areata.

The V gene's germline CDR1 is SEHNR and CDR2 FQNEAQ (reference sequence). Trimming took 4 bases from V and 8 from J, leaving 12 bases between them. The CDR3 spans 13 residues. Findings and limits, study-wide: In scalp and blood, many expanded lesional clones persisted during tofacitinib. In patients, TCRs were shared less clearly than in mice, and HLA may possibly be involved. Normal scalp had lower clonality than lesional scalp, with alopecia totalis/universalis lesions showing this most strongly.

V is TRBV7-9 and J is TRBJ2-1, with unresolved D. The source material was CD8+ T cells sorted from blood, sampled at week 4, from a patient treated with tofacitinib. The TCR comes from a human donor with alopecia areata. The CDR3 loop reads CASSSPPGDEQFF. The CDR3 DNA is TGTGCCAGCAGCTCCCCCCCGGGCGATGAGCAGTTCTTC.